Presented here are 14 T cell receptor beta chains from one specimen sequenced in a study of response to subunit inactivated influenza vaccine listed by TCRdb under 2018. Library creation used RT-PCR. The sequencing machine was an Illumina HiSeq 2500. TCRdb trimmed the raw reads at Q25, called clones with MiXCR and kept productive beta chains. Rows with a matching CDR3 protein are joined into one entry that keeps the most common DNA and genes. This sample is represented by approximately 530,000 distinct CDR3 sequences; approximately 7.7% of them were singletons. Together, the top ten hold around 13% of the sample. The sequenced sample was PBMCs from blood, obtained less than 25 months after vaccination. All receptors come from a man aged 50-75 years who received an inactivated influenza vaccine. Donor details come from another sample of the same person, matched by shared clones.

This clonotype appeared many times. The V and J genes are TRBV4-2 and TRBJ1-1, with D possibly matching TRBD1 (6 bases). The CDR3 length is 15 residues. From germline, CDR1 is LGHNA and CDR2 YNFKEQ. The germline V and J ends were trimmed by 3 bases and 3 bases, with 14 bases remaining between them. DNA for the CDR3: TGTGCCAGCAGCCACCCCCTGGGGGCGGACACTGAAGCTTTCTTT. It is translated as CASSHPLGADTEAFF.

This clonotype has a count of ten or more. The genes are TRBV7-2 and TRBJ2-2; no reliable D call. The CDR3 is made up of 15 amino acids. V lost 2 bases and J 4 bases, leaving 11 bases between the germline ends. The germline V gene has CDR1 SGHTA and CDR2 FQGNSA. CDR3 residues: CASSLKRTVTGELFF. CDR3 DNA: TGTGCCAGCAGCTTAAAGCGAACGGTCACCGGGGAGCTGTTTTTT.

This clonotype was counted many times. The rearrangement uses TRBV12-3 or TRBV12-4 and TRBJ2-3; D remains unclear. The V end lost 7 bases, the J end lost 0 bases, and 17 bases lay between the germline ends. The CDR3 sequence is 16 residues long. This CDR3 reads CASTPRRFSSTDTQYF. The CDR3 nucleotides read TGTGCCAGCACACCCCGGCGGTTCTCTAGCACAGATACGCAGTATTTT.

The chain has TRBV4-3 and TRBJ1-4; no firm D call. The CDR3 runs to 16 residues. The germline V and J ends were trimmed by 0 bases and 3 bases, with 11 bases remaining between them. Germline-derived CDR1 and CDR2 are LGHNA and YSLEER. CDR3 nucleotides: TGCGCCAGCAGCCAAGACCGCCCGGGGTCTAATGAAAAACTGTTTTTT. Residues: CASSQDRPGSNEKLFF.

This clonotype was counted between two and nine times. J is TRBJ2-7 and V is TRBV6-1; either TRBD1 or TRBD2 may supply D (5 bases each). Germline V lookup: CDR1 MNHNS, CDR2 SASEGT. The CDR3 runs to 14 residues. Trimming pared 6 bases from V and 3 bases from J, leaving 15 bases between. CDR3 bases: TGTGCCAGCAGGACCGGGACCGAAGGCTACGAGCAGTACTTC. It codes for CASRTGTEGYEQYF.

This clonotype was seen many times. The chain employs TRBV5-1 and TRBJ1-4, with no clear D. CDR3 size: 16 residues. The V end lost 0 bases, the J end lost 8 bases, and 17 bases lay between the germline ends. CDR1 is SGHRS and CDR2 is YFSETQ in the germline V gene. DNA for the CDR3: TGCGCCAGCAGCTTGGCGGGAACAGAAAGGCTCGAAAAACTGTTTTTT. This gives the protein CASSLAGTERLEKLFF.

This clonotype has a count of ten or more. This CDR3 reads CASSPYSRTVTSYEQYF. The CDR3, as DNA: TGTGCCAGCAGTCCTTACTCCAGGACAGTTACCTCCTACGAGCAGTACTTC. The chain links TRBV12-3 or TRBV12-4 to TRBJ2-7; weak D call: TRBD1 (6 bases). Deletions cut 5 bases from V and 0 bases from J, with 20 bases between. The CDR3 is made up of 17 amino acids.

The genes are TRBV20-1 and TRBJ2-7; D is ambiguous. Germline V gene data show CDR1 as DFQATT and CDR2 as SNEGSKA (reference sequence). CDR3 length: 13 residues. The V end lost 3 bases, the J end lost 4 bases, and 13 bases lay between the germline ends. CDR3 sequence reads: CSASPTVPYEQYF. The CDR3 DNA is TGCAGTGCTAGTCCCACAGTCCCGTACGAGCAGTACTTC.

The table lists this clonotype with many counts. V and J are TRBV4-3 and TRBJ2-7; 7 positions agree with TRBD1. The germline V gene encodes CDR1 LGHNA and CDR2 YSLEER. This CDR3 region has 13 residues. Trimming removed 4 bases from V and 7 bases from J; junction bases left unmatched: 7. The CDR3, as DNA: TGCGCCAGCAGCCGGGGACAGACGACAGAGCAGTACTTC. It translates to CASSRGQTTEQYF.

This clonotype was seen ten or more times. The gene calls are TRBV5-5 and TRBJ2-2; the D is unclear. V gave up 2 bases and J gave up 5 bases, with 4 bases separating them. The CDR3 is 12 residues long. CDR1 is SGHKS and CDR2 is YYEKEE in the germline V gene (reference sequence). CDR3 residues: CASSFLTGELFF. The DNA for the CDR3 is TGTGCCAGCAGCTTTTTGACCGGGGAGCTGTTTTTT.

The rearrangement uses TRBV28 and TRBJ1-2; 11 nucleotides agree with TRBD1. V gave up 6 bases and J gave up 0 bases; unmatched junction bases: 15. The CDR3 covers 19 residues. CDR1 and CDR2 (germline): MDHEN, SYDVKM. CDR3 DNA: TGTGCCAGCAGAGCACTCAAGGACAGGGGGCTCCCCCCTAACTATGGCTACACCTTC. Translation gives CASRALKDRGLPPNYGYTF.

This clonotype was detected many times. This chain links TRBV20-1 with TRBJ1-4; TRBD1 matches at 9 bases. CDR3 size: 13 residues. Germline V CDR1 and CDR2: DFQATT, SNEGSKA (reference sequence). V lost 5 bases, J lost 5 bases, and 3 bases stayed unmatched. The CDR3 DNA reads TGCAGTGCTGCCGGGACAGGGAATGAAAAACTGTTTTTT. Its translation is CSAAGTGNEKLFF.

The rearrangement uses TRBV5-1 and TRBJ2-6, with a weak D call TRBD1 (6 bases). V lost 0 bases, J lost 1 base, and 11 bases lay in between. The CDR3 length is 17 residues. In germline, CDR1 is SGHRS, CDR2 YFSETQ. This CDR3 reads CASSLAKQGSGANVLTF. The CDR3 coding sequence is TGCGCCAGCAGCTTGGCAAAACAGGGATCTGGGGCCAACGTCCTGACTTTC. Combining the CDR3 with reference TRBV5-1 and TRBJ2-6 gives the whole variable domain KAGVTQTPRYLIKTRGQQVTLSCSPISGHRSVSWYQQTPGQGLQFLFEYFSETQRNKGNFPGRFSGRQFSNSRSEMNVSTLELGDSALYLCASSLAKQGSGANVLTFGAGSRLTVL.

This clonotype was seen a handful of times. The chain is built from TRBV28 and TRBJ2-4, with TRBD2 matching 7 bases. J lost 0 bases, V lost 6 bases, and 17 bases had no gene match. This CDR3 has 19 amino acids. The germline CDR1 and CDR2 sequences are MDHEN and SYDVKM. The DNA for the CDR3 is TGTGCCAGCAGAAAATCCGCGATGACCGGGAGGCTAGCCAAAAACATTCAGTACTTC. Protein sequence: CASRKSAMTGRLAKNIQYF.